Listed below are T cell receptor beta chains from one sample, sequenced in a study of CD8+ T cells in alopecia areata. This table comes from immunoSEQ multiplex PCR, and its TCRdb copy is limited to in-frame clones, with some not included. The repertoire consists of over 150,000 clones, with approximately 53% occurring once and the leading ten covering more than 10%. The starting material was CD8+ T cells sorted from blood, obtained at week 24, from a patient treated with tofacitinib. These receptors came from a human donor with alopecia areata. Each CDR3 is given with its conserved first and last residue. The D gene is left open where the match is weak. Clone size is shown for a subset of rows, as once, few, many or a class of expanded clone.

V	D	J	size	DNA	CDR3
TRBV9	NA	TRBJ2-3	NA	TGTGCCAGCGGCTCCCAGCGTAGCACAGATACGCAGTATTTT	CASGSQRSTDTQYF
TRBV29-1	NA	TRBJ1-4	NA	TGCAGCGTTTCACCTGTGGGCTCTAATGAGGAAAAACTGTTTTTT	CSVSPVGSNEEKLFF
TRBV7-8	TRBD2	TRBJ2-5	NA	TGTGCCAGCACACCCCAGCGGGGGGGCCGGGAGACCCAGTACTTC	CASTPQRGGRETQYF
TRBV30	NA	TRBJ1-2	NA	TGTGCCTGGAGTGAGGATTATGGCTACACCTTC	CAWSEDYGYTF
TRBV9	NA	TRBJ1-1	NA	TGTGCCAGCAGCGCCAGCCCACAGGCCTTGGGGAACACTGAAGCTTTCTTT	CASSASPQALGNTEAFF
TRBV19	NA	TRBJ1-5	NA	TGTGCCAGTATATCCAGGACACAGAATCAGCCCCAGCATTTT	CASISRTQNQPQHF
TRBV30	TRBD2	TRBJ2-3	NA	TGTGCCTGGAGCGAACTAGCGGGGGGCAGAGATACGCAGTATTTT	CAWSELAGGRDTQYF
TRBV4-1	NA	TRBJ2-1	NA	TGCGCCAGCAGCCAACCAGGGGTCAATGAGCAGTTCTTC	CASSQPGVNEQFF
TRBV5-6	TRBD1	TRBJ2-1	once	TGTGCCAGCAGCGCCACAGGGGGTTTCTACAATGAGCAGTTCTTC	CASSATGGFYNEQFF
TRBV9	TRBD1	TRBJ2-6	NA	TGTGCCAGCACCGGGACAGAAAACCACTCTGGGGCCAACGTCCTGACTTTC	CASTGTENHSGANVLTF
TRBV5-6	TRBD1	TRBJ1-4	once	TGTGCCAGCAGCGCGACAACAGGGGCAACTCTTGCAACTAATGAAAAACTGTTTTTT	CASSATTGATLATNEKLFF
TRBV7-9	NA	TRBJ1-1	NA	TGTGCCACAAAACAGGGAGTCACTGAAGCTTTCTTT	CATKQGVTEAFF
TRBV29-1	TRBD2	TRBJ2-1	few	TGCAGCGTTGAAGATGGGCTAGCGGGGGGCCGCACCTACAATGAGCAGTTCTTC	CSVEDGLAGGRTYNEQFF
TRBV6-1	TRBD1	TRBJ1-5	NA	TGTGCCAGCAGTGAATTAGGGGACAGGGGGAATCAGCCCCAGCATTTT	CASSELGDRGNQPQHF
TRBV29-1	NA	TRBJ1-1	NA	TGCAGCGTTCTGGGTAGCACTGAAGCTTTCTTT	CSVLGSTEAFF
TRBV30	NA	TRBJ1-1	NA	TGTGCCTGTAGCAGTGGGACTGAAGCTTTCTTT	CACSSGTEAFF
TRBV7-2	NA	TRBJ2-7	few	TGTGCCAGCAGCCCCTCCTACGAGCAGTACTTC	CASSPSYEQYF
TRBV25-1	TRBD1	TRBJ1-2	NA	TGTGCCAGCAGTACAGGGGACTCTTATGGCTACACCTTC	CASSTGDSYGYTF
TRBV9	NA	TRBJ1-1	NA	TGTGCCAGCAGCGTAGGACGGAGTGTGAGGTCCGCTGAAGCTTTCTTT	CASSVGRSVRSAEAFF
TRBV25-1	NA	TRBJ1-5	few	TGTGCCAGCAATAGTGGGGGGGCAGGGCAGCCCCAGCATTTT	CASNSGGAGQPQHF
TRBV7-9	TRBD2	TRBJ2-1	once	TGTGCCAGCAGCACACTAGCGGGGGAATCCTACAATGAGCAGTTCTTC	CASSTLAGESYNEQFF
TRBV7-2	NA	TRBJ2-7	NA	TGTGCCAGCAGCTTCACATCCTACGAGCAGTACTTC	CASSFTSYEQYF
TRBV30	NA	TRBJ2-2	NA	TGTGCCTGGAGTGTAGGGTCGAGCACCGGGGAGCTGTTTTTT	CAWSVGSSTGELFF
TRBV5-6	NA	TRBJ2-7	NA	TGTGCCAGCAGCTCGGGACGGAATTACGAGCAGTACTTC	CASSSGRNYEQYF
TRBV9	TRBD1	TRBJ2-7	NA	TGTGCCAGCAGCGTAGGGGGGACAGCCGCCTACGAGCAGTACTTC	CASSVGGTAAYEQYF
TRBV29-1	NA	TRBJ2-7	few	TGCAGCGTTGTCCGGCAGGGGACACAACCCTACGAGCAGTACTTC	CSVVRQGTQPYEQYF
TRBV30	TRBD1	TRBJ1-2	few	TGTGCCTGGAGTGTATTGTCCGGACAGGCGGATTATGGCTACACCTTC	CAWSVLSGQADYGYTF
TRBV29-1	TRBD2	TRBJ2-7	NA	TGCAGCGCTGCCGGGGGGGGCAGCTCCTACGAGCAGTACTTC	CSAAGGGSSYEQYF
TRBV4-1	NA	TRBJ2-2	few	TGCGCCAGCAGCCAAGATAGGGCCCCCGGGGAGCTGTTTTTT	CASSQDRAPGELFF
TRBV19	NA	TRBJ1-1	NA	TGTGCCAGTAGTATAGTGGGGCTGAACACTGAAGCTTTCTTT	CASSIVGLNTEAFF
TRBV14	TRBD1	TRBJ2-7	NA	TGTGCCAGCAGCCCAGGGGGGACAGGGGGCTCCTACGAGCAGTACTTC	CASSPGGTGGSYEQYF
TRBV7-3	TRBD1	TRBJ2-1	NA	TGTGCCAGCAGCTTCGGGACAGGGATCTACAATGAGCAGTTCTTC	CASSFGTGIYNEQFF
TRBV5-1	TRBD1	TRBJ2-7	NA	TGCGCCAGCAGTGGGACAGGGGGAATGACCCACGAGCAGTACTTC	CASSGTGGMTHEQYF
TRBV4-3	NA	TRBJ1-2	many	TGCGCCAGCAGCCATTCTGGGAATGGCTACACCTTC	CASSHSGNGYTF
TRBV5-6	NA	TRBJ1-5	few	TGTGCCAGCAGCTTGGGACGGCAGCCCCAGCATTTT	CASSLGRQPQHF
TRBV2	NA	TRBJ2-2	NA	TGTGCCAGCAGCGAAAGGACTGCGAACACCGGGGAGCTGTTTTTT	CASSERTANTGELFF